The clone carrying this TCR beta chain was detected only a few times. Its antigen is unidentified. This sample stems from a study of T-cell reconstitution after alpha-beta-depleted transplantation in children. Study-level points and caveats: At one year after transplant, newly produced T cells mostly accounted for T-cell counts and diversity.

Unique molecular identifiers were incorporated during preparation of the TCRbeta library. Using its own MiXCR run on the PCR reads, TCRdb lists one record per CDR3 protein. The data hold approximately 1,000,000 distinct CDR3 sequences, with roughly 29% observed a single time. This CDR3 contains 13 residues. V was shortened by 4 bases and J by 6 bases, with 12 bases between the two germline ends. Per the germline V gene, CDR1 is LGHNA and CDR2 is YSLEER. This specimen consisted of PBMCs, mostly from graft donor cells, obtained 360 days after TCRalphabeta/CD19-depleted stem cell transplant. The source of this sequence is a boy under two years old who had a stem cell transplant for SCID, so the T cells may come from the graft donor. This sequence joins TRBV4-3 and TRBJ1-1; a possible D gene is TRBD1 (5 bases). The CDR3 DNA reads TGCGCCAGCAGCCTATCCTGGGGGGCTGAAGCTTTCTTT. This encodes CASSLSWGAEAFF.